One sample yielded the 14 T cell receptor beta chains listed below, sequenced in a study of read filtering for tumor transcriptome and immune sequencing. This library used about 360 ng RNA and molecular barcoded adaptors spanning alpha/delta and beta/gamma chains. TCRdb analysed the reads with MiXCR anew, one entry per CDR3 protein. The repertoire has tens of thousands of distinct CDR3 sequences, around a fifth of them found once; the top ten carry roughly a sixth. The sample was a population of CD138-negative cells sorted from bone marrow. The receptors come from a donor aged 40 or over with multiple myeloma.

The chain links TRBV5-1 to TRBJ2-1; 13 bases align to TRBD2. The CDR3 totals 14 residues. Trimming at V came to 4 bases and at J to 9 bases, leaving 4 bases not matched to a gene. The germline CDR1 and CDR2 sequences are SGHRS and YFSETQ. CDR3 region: CASSPTSGRFEQFF. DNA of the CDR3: TGCGCCAGCAGCCCGACTAGCGGGAGGTTTGAGCAGTTCTTC.

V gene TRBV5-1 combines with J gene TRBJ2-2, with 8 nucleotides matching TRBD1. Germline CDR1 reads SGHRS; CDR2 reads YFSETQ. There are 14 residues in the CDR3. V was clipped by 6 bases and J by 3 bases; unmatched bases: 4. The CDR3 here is CASNQQGDTGELFF. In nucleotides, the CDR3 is TGCGCCAGCAACCAACAGGGGGACACCGGGGAGCTGTTTTTT.

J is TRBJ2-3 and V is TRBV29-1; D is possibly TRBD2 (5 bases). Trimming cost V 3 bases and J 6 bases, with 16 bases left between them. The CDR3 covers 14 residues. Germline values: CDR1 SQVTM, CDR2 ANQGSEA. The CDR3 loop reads CSVDPAGITDTQYF. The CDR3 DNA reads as TGCAGCGTTGACCCAGCCGGGATCACGGATACGCAGTATTTT.

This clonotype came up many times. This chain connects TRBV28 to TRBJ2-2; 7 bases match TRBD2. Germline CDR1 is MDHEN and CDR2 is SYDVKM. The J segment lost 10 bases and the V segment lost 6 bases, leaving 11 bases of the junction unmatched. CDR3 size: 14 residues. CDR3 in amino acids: CASRLAGFTPELFF. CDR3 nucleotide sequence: TGTGCCAGCAGATTAGCGGGTTTCACCCCGGAGCTGTTTTTT.

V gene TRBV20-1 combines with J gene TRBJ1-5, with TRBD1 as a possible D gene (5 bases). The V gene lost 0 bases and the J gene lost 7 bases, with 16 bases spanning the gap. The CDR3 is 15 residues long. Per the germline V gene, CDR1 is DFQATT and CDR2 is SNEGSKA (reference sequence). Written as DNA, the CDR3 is TGCAGTGCTAGAGAGATTGGGGGTGGCGGGCAGCCCCAGCATTTT. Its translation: CSAREIGGGGQPQHF.

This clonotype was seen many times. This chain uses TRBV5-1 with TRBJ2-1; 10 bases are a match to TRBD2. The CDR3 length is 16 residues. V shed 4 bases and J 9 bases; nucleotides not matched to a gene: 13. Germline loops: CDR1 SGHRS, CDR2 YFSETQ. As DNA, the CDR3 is TGCGCCAGCAGCGCTGCGGGGCTAGCGGGAGTTACTGAGCAGTTCTTC. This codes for CASSAAGLAGVTEQFF.

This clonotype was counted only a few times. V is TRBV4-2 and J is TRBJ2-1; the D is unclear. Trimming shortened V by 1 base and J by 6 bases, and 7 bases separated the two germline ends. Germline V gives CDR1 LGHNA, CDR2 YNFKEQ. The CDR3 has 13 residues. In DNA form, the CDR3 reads TGTGCCAGCAGCCAAGGTTGGAGCAATGAGCAGTTCTTC. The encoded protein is CASSQGWSNEQFF.

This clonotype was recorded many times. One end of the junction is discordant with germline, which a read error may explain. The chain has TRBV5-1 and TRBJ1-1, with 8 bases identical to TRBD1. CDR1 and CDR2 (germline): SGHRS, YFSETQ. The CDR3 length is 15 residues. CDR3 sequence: CASSLTGGGYTEAFF. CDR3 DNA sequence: TGTGCCAGCAGCTTAACAGGGGGAGGATACACTGAAGCTTTCTTT.

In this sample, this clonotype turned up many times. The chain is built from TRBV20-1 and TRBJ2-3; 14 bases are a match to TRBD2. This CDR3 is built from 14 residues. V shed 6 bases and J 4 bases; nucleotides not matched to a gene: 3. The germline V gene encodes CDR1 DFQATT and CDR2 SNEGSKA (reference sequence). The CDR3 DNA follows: TGCAGTGCGCGACTAGCGGGGGGGCCAGATACGCAGTATTTT. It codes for CSARLAGGPDTQYF.

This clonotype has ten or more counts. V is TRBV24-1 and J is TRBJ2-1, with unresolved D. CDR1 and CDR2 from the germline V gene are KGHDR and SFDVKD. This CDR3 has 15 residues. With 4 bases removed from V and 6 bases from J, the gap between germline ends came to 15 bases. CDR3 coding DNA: TGTGCCACCAGTGACTTTACAAGCGAAGGCAATGAGCAGTTCTTC. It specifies CATSDFTSEGNEQFF.

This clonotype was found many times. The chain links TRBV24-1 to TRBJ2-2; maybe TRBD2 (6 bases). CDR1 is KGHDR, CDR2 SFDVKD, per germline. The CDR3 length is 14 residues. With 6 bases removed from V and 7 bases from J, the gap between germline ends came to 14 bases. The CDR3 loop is CATSPDYGIGELFF. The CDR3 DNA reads TGTGCCACCAGTCCGGACTACGGAATCGGGGAGCTGTTTTTT.

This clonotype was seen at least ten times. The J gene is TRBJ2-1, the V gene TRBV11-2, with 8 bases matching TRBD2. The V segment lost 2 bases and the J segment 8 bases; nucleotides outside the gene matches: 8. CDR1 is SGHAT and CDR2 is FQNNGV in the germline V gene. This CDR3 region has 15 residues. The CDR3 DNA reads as TGTGCCAGCAGCTTATCGGGAGGGCCGGTCGATGAGCAGTTCTTC. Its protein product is CASSLSGGPVDEQFF.

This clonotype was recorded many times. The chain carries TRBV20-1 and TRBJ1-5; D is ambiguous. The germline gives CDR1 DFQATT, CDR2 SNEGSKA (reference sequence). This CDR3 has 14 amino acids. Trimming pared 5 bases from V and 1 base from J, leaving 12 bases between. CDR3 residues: CSAVAPLSNQPQHF. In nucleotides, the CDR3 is TGCAGTGCTGTTGCCCCGTTAAGCAATCAGCCCCAGCATTTT.

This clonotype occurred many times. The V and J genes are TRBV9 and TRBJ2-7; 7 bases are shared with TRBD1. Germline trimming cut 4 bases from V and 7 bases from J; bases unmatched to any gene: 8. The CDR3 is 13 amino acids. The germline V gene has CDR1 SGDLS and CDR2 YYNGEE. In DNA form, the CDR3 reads TGTGCCAGCAGCCGCTCGACAGGGTTAGAGCAGTACTTC. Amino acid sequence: CASSRSTGLEQYF.